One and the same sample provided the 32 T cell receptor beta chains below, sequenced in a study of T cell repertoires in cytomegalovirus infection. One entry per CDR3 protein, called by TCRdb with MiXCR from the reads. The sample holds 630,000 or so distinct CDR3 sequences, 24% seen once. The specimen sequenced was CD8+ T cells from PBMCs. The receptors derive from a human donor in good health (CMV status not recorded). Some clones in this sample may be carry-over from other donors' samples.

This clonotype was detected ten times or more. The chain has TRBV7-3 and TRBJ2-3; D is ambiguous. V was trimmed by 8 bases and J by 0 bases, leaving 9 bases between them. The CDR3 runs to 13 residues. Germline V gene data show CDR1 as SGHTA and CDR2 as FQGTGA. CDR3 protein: CASGDPSTDTQYF. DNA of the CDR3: TGTGCCAGCGGTGACCCTAGCACAGATACGCAGTATTTT.

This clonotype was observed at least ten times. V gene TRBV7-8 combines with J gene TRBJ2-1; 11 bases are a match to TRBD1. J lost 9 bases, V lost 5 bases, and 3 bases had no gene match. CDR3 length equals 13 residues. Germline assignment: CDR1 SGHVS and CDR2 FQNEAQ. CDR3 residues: CASSQGQGVEQFF. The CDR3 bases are TGTGCCAGCAGCCAGGGACAGGGGGTTGAGCAGTTCTTC.

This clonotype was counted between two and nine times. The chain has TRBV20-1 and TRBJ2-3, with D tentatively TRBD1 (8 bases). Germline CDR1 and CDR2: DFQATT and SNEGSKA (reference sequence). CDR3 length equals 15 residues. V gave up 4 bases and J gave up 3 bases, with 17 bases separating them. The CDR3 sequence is CSATDREGRTDTQYF. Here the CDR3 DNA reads TGCAGTGCTACGGACAGGGAGGGGAGGACAGATACGCAGTATTTT.

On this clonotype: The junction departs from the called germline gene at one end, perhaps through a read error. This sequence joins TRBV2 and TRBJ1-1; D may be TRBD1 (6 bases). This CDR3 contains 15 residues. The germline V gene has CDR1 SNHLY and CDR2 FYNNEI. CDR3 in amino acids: CTSRRTDTTNTEAFF. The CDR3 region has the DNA TGTACCAGCAGGAGGACAGATACAACGAACACTGAAGCTTTCTTT.

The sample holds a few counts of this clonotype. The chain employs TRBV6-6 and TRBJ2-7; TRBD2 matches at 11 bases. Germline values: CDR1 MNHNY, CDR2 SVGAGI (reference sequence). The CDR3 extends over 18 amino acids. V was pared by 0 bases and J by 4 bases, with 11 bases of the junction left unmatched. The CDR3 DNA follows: TGTGCCAGCAGTTACTCGGGGAATAGCGGGGGGGCTTTTTACGAGCAGTACTTC. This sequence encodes CASSYSGNSGGAFYEQYF.

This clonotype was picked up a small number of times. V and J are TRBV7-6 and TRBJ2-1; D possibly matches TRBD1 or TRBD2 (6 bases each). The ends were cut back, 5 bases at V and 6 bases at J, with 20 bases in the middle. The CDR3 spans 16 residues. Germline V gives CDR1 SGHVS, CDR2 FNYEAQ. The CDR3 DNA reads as TGTGCCAGCAGCCTGAGGACTCCCGAGGGGGGCAATGAGCAGTTCTTC. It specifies CASSLRTPEGGNEQFF. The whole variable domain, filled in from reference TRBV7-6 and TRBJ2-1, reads GAGVSQSPRYKVTKRGQDVALRCDPISGHVSLYWYRQALGQGPEFLTYFNYEAQQDKSGLPNDRFSAERPEGSISTLTIQRTEQRDSAMYRCASSLRTPEGGNEQFFGPGTRLTVL.

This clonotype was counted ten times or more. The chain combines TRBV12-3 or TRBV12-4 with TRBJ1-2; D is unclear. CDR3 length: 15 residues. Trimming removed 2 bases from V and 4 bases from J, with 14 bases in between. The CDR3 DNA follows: TGTGCCAGCAGTTTATCGGCCGGAGAAGTCTATGGCTACACCTTC. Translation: CASSLSAGEVYGYTF.

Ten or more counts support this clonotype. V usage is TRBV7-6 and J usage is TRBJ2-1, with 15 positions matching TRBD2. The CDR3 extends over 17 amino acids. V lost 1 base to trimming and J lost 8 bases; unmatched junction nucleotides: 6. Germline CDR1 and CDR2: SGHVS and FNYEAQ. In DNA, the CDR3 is TGTGCCAGCAGCTTAGGATGGACTAGCGGGGGGGCCGATGAGCAGTTCTTC. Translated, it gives CASSLGWTSGGADEQFF.

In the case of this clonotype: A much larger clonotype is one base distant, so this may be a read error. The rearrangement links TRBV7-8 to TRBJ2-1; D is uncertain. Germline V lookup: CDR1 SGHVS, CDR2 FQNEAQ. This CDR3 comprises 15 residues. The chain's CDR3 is CVSTEDTPSYNEQFF. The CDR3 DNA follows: TGTGTCAGCACGGAAGACACACCCTCCTACAATGAGCAGTTCTTC. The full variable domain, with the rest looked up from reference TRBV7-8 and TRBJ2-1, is GAGVSQSPRYKVAKRGQDVALRCDPISGHVSLFWYQQALGQGPEFLTYFQNEAQLDKSGLPSDRFFAERPEGSVSTLKIQRTQQEDSAVYLCVSTEDTPSYNEQFFGPGTRLTVL.

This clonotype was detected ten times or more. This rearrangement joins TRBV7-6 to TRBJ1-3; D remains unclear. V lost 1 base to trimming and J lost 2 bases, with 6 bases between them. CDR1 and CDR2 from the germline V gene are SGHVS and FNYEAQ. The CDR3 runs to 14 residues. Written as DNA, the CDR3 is TGTGCCAGCAGCTTAGGGACCGCTGGAAACACCATATATTTT. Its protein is CASSLGTAGNTIYF.

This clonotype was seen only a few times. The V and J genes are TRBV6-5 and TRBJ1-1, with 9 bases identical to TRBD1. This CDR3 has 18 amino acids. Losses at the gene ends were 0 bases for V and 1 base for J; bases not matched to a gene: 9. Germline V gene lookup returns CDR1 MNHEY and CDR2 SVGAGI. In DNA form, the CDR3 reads TGTGCCAGCAGTTACTCGAGGGGACAGGGTCTGCCGAACACTGAAGCTTTCTTT. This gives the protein CASSYSRGQGLPNTEAFF.

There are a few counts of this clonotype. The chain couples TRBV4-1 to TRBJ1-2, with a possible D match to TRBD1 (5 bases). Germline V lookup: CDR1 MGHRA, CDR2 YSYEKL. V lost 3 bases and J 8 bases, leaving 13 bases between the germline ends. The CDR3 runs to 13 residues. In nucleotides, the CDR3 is TGCGCCAGCAGCCAGGCAGGGAAGGCGGGCTACACCTTC. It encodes CASSQAGKAGYTF.

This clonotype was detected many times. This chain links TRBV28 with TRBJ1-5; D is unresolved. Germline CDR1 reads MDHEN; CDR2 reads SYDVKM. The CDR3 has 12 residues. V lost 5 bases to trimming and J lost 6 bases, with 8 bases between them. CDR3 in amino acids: CASSPPFQPQHF. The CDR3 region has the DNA TGTGCCAGCAGTCCCCCGTTTCAGCCCCAGCATTTT.

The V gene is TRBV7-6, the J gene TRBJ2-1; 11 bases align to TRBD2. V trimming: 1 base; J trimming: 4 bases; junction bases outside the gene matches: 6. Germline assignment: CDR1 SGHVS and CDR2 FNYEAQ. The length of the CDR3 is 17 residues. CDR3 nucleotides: TGTGCCAGCAGCTTAGTTAGCGGGGGGGCGTCTTACAATGAGCAGTTCTTC. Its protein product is CASSLVSGGASYNEQFF.

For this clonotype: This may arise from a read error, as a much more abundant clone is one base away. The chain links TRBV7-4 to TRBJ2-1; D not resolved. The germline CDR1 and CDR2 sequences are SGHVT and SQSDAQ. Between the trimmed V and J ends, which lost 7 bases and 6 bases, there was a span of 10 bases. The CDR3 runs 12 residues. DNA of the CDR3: TGTGCCAGCAACTACCTCAGCAATGAGCAGTTCTTC. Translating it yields CASNYLSNEQFF. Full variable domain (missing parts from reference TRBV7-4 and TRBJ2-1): GAGVSQSPRYKVAKRGRDVALRCDSISGHVTLYWYRQTLGQGSEVLTYSQSDAQRDKSGRPSGRFSAERPERSVSTLKIQRTEQGDSAVYLCASNYLSNEQFFGPGTRLTVL.

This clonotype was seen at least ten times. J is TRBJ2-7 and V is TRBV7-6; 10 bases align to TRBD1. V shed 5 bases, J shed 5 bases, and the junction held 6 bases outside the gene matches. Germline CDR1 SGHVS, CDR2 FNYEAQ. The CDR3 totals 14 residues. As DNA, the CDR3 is TGTGCCAGCAGCCCCGGGACAGGGGTGAACGAGCAGTACTTC. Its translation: CASSPGTGVNEQYF.

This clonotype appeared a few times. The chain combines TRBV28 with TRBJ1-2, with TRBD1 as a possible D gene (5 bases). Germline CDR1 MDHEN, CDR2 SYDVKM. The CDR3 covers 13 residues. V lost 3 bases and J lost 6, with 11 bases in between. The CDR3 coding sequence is TGTGCCAGCAGTTTGAGGGGCTCGAATGGCTACACCTTC. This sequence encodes CASSLRGSNGYTF.

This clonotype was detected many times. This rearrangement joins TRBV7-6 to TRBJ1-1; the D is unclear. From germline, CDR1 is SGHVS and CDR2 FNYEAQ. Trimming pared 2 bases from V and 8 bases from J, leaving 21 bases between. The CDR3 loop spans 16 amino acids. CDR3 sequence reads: CASSLKGELSGGEAFF. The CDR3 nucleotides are TGTGCCAGCAGCTTAAAAGGAGAACTCTCGGGAGGGGAAGCTTTCTTT.

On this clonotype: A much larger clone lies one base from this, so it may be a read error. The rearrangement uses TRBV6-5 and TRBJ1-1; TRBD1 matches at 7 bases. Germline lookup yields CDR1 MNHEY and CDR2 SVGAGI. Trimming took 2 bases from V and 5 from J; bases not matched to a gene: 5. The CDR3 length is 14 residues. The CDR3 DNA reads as TGTGCCAGCAGTTACAAGGGGGCAGGAACTGAAGCTTTCTTT. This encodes CASSYKGAGTEAFF.

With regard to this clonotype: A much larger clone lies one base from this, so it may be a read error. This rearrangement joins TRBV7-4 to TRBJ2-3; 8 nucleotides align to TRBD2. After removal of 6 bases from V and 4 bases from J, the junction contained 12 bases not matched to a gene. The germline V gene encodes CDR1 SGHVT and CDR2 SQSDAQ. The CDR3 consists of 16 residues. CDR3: CASSPPGGASADTQYF. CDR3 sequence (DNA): TGTGCCAGCAGTCCCCCCGGGGGGGCCAGCGCAGATACGCAGTATTTT.

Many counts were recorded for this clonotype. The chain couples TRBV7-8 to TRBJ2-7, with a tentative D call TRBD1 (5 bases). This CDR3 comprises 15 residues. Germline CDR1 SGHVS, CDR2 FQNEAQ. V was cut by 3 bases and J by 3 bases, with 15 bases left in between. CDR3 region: CASSFRPGHIYEQYF. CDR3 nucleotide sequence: TGTGCCAGCAGCTTTAGGCCAGGGCACATCTACGAGCAGTACTTC.

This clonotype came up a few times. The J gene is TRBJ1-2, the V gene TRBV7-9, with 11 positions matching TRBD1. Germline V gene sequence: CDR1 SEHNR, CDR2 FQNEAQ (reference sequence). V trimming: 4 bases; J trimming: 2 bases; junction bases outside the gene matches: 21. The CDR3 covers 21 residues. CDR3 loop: CASSSPNTATQRTGGNYGYTF. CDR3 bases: TGTGCCAGCAGCTCCCCCAACACCGCTACTCAGCGGACAGGGGGCAACTATGGCTACACCTTC.

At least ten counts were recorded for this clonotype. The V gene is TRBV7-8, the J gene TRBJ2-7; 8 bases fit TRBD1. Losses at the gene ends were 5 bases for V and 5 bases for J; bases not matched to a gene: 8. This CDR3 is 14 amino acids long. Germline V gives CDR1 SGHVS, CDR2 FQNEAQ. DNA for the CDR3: TGTGCCAGCAGCCCCTCCCCAGGGGGCGACGAGCAGTACTTC. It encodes CASSPSPGGDEQYF. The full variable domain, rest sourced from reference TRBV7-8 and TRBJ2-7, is GAGVSQSPRYKVAKRGQDVALRCDPISGHVSLFWYQQALGQGPEFLTYFQNEAQLDKSGLPSDRFFAERPEGSVSTLKIQRTQQEDSAVYLCASSPSPGGDEQYFGPGTRLTVT.

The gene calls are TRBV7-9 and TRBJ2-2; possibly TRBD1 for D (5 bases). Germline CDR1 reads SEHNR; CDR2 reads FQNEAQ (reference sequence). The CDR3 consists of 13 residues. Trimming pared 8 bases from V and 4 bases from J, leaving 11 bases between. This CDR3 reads CASWGTRTGELFF. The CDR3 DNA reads TGTGCCAGCTGGGGCACCCGCACCGGGGAGCTGTTTTTT.

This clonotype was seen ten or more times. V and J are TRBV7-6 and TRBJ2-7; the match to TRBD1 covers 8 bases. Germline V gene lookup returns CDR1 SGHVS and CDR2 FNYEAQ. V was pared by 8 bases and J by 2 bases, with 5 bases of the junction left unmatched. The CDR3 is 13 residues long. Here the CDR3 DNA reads TGTGCCAGCCGTGGACAGGGACCCTACGAGCAGTACTTC. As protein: CASRGQGPYEQYF.

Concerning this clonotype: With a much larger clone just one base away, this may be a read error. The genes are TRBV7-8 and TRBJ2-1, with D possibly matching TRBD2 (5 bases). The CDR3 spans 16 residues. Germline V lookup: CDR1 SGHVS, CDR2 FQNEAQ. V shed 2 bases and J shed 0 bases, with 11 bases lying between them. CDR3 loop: CASSLSEVPSYNEQFF. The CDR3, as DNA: TGTGCCAGCAGCTTATCGGAGGTACCCTCCTACAATGAGCAGTTCTTC.

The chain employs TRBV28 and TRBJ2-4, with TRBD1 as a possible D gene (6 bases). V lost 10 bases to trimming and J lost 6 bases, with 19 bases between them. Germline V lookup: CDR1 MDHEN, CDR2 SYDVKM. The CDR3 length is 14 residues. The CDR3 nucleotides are TGTGCCAACAGACCCAGGGGCGCGGGAAACATTCAGTACTTC. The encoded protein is CANRPRGAGNIQYF.

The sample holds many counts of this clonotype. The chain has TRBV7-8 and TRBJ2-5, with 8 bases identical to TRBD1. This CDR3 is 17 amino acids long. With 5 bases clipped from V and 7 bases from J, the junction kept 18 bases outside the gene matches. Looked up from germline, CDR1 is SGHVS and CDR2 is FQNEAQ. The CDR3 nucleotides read TGTGCCAGCAGCGAAGACATCCGGGACAGGAGAGGGGGGACCCAGTACTTC. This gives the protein CASSEDIRDRRGGTQYF. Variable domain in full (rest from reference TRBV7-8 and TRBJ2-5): GAGVSQSPRYKVAKRGQDVALRCDPISGHVSLFWYQQALGQGPEFLTYFQNEAQLDKSGLPSDRFFAERPEGSVSTLKIQRTQQEDSAVYLCASSEDIRDRRGGTQYFGPGTRLLVL.

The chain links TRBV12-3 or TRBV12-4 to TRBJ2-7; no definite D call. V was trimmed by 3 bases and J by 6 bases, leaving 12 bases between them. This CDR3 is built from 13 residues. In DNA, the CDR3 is TGTGCCAGCAGTTTTCTGGGCCCGGGCGAGCAGTACTTC. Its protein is CASSFLGPGEQYF.

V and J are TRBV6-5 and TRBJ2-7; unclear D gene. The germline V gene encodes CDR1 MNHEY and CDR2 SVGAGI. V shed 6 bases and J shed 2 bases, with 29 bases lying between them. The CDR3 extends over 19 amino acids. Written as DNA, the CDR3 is TGTGCCAGCAGGACCAGTTTGGCAGGCCTAAACTCAACCCCCTACGAGCAGTACTTC. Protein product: CASRTSLAGLNSTPYEQYF.

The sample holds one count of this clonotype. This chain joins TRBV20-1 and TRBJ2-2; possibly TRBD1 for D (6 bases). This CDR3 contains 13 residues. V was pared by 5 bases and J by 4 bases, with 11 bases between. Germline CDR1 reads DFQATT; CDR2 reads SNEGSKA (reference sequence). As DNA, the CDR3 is TGCAGTGCTCCCAGGGGAAGCACCGGGGAGCTGTTTTTT. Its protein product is CSAPRGSTGELFF.

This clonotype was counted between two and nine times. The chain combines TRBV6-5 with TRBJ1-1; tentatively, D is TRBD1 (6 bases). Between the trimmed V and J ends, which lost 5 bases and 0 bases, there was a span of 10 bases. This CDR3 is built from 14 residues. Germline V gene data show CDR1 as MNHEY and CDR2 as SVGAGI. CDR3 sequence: CASSATGLNTEAFF. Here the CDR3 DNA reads TGTGCCAGCAGTGCCACAGGGTTGAACACTGAAGCTTTCTTT.